Presented here are 14 T cell receptor beta chains from one specimen sequenced in a study of blood T cell repertoires in COVID-19. Profiled with immunoSEQ multiplex PCR; TCRdb holds only in-frame clones, not every one. The sample includes more than 200,000 clones, around 83% of them seen just once. The sequenced sample was peripheral blood. Every receptor here comes from a woman aged 45-65 years with acute or convalescent COVID-19.

The chain combines TRBV7-9 with TRBJ1-2; D gene ambiguous. With 7 bases removed from V and 8 bases from J, the gap between germline ends came to 11 bases. The CDR3 totals 11 residues. Per the germline V gene, CDR1 is SEHNR and CDR2 is FQNEAQ (reference sequence). The CDR3 here is CASTVGEGYTF. For the CDR3, the DNA is TGTGCCAGCACCGTGGGCGAAGGCTACACCTTC. The full variable domain, rest sourced from reference TRBV7-9 and TRBJ1-2, is DTGVSQNPRHKITKRGQNVTFRCDPISEHNRLYWYRQTLGQGPEFLTYFQNEAQLEKSRLLSDRFSAERPKGSFSTLEIQRTEQGDSAMYLCASTVGEGYTFGSGTRLTVV.

The gene calls are TRBV6-6 and TRBJ2-3; D is unresolved. Between the trimmed V and J ends, which lost 7 bases and 2 bases, there was a span of 13 bases. This CDR3 contains 14 residues. CDR1 and CDR2 (germline): MNHNY, SVGAGI (reference sequence). The CDR3 DNA follows: TGTGCCAGCAAAGGCTGGGCAGCCACAGATACGCAGTATTTT. Amino acid sequence: CASKGWAATDTQYF.

This chain joins TRBV11-2 and TRBJ2-1; TRBD2 agrees at 8 bases. The CDR3 spans 17 residues. The V gene end was trimmed by 4 bases and the J gene end by 4 bases; junction bases not matched to a gene: 12. CDR1 and CDR2 from the germline V gene are SGHAT and FQNNGV. The DNA for the CDR3 is TGTGCCAGCAGCTCCCCTCGCCTAGCGGGCGAATACAATGAGCAGTTCTTC. Amino acids: CASSSPRLAGEYNEQFF.

This chain connects TRBV28 to TRBJ2-2; TRBD1 aligns across 7 bases. Germline loops: CDR1 MDHEN, CDR2 SYDVKM. The CDR3 covers 16 residues. V lost 3 bases, J lost 7 bases, and 11 bases stayed unmatched. CDR3 in amino acids: CASSFSATGIGGELFF. In DNA, the CDR3 is TGTGCCAGCAGTTTCTCGGCGACAGGGATCGGCGGGGAGCTGTTTTTT.

This clone has a single count. The chain links TRBV19 to TRBJ2-7, with a possible D match to TRBD2 (7 bases). CDR1 is LNHDA, CDR2 SQIVND, per germline (reference sequence). This CDR3 contains 15 residues. V was trimmed by 4 bases and J by 3 bases, leaving 16 bases between them. The chain's CDR3 is CASSTFQGGGYEQYF. CDR3 bases: TGTGCCAGTAGTACCTTCCAGGGAGGGGGCTACGAGCAGTACTTC.

The chain links TRBV29-1 to TRBJ1-4; maybe TRBD1 (6 bases). The CDR3 covers 12 residues. The germline V and J ends were trimmed by 7 bases and 6 bases, with 12 bases remaining between them. Germline CDR1 SQVTM, CDR2 ANQGSEA. CDR3 sequence reads: CSGQGRDEKLFF. The CDR3 DNA reads TGCAGCGGCCAGGGGAGGGATGAAAAACTGTTTTTT.

There are a few counts of this clone. The chain joins TRBV10-3 to TRBJ2-5; 11 nucleotides align to TRBD2. This CDR3 comprises 16 residues. The V gene's germline CDR1 is ENHRY and CDR2 SYGVKD. V was clipped by 10 bases and J by 6 bases; unmatched bases: 16. In DNA, the CDR3 is TGTGCCAGTCCCTTGCTCGAGACTAGCGGGATGAAGACCCAGTACTTC. Translated, it gives CASPLLETSGMKTQYF.

This clone came up a few times. The chain combines TRBV28 with TRBJ2-7, with 8 bases fitting TRBD1. V trimming: 5 bases; J trimming: 3 bases; junction bases outside the gene matches: 6. Germline-derived CDR1 and CDR2 are MDHEN and SYDVKM. This CDR3 comprises 14 residues. This CDR3 is CASSEDRDHYEQYF. CDR3 sequence (DNA): TGTGCCAGCAGTGAGGACAGGGACCACTACGAGCAGTACTTC.

V and J are TRBV28 and TRBJ1-5; possible D gene TRBD1, 5 bases. The germline V gene encodes CDR1 MDHEN and CDR2 SYDVKM. Trimming took off 4 bases at V and 6 bases at J, with 13 bases between the two ends. The CDR3 runs 14 residues. The CDR3 here is CASSSFRGPQPQHF. DNA for the CDR3: TGTGCCAGCAGTTCGTTTAGGGGCCCTCAGCCCCAGCATTTT.

The chain employs TRBV4-1 and TRBJ2-5; D perhaps matches TRBD2 (5 bases). This CDR3 region has 14 residues. Per germline, CDR1 MGHRA and CDR2 YSYEKL. Trimming removed 3 bases from V and 5 bases from J, with 13 bases in between. The CDR3 loop is CASSQWGAGETQYF. In DNA form, the CDR3 reads TGCGCCAGCAGCCAGTGGGGAGCCGGGGAGACCCAGTACTTC.

This clone was counted between two and nine times. The chain has TRBV10-3 and TRBJ1-1, with no clear D. CDR1 and CDR2 from the germline V gene are ENHRY and SYGVKD. Trimming took off 0 bases at V and 1 base at J, with 15 bases between the two ends. This CDR3 is 17 amino acids long. CDR3 in DNA: TGTGCCATCAGTGAGTCCAATACGTGGGAGGAGAACACTGAAGCTTTCTTT. Protein product: CAISESNTWEENTEAFF.

CDR3 loop: CAISEDVTGASDTQYF. The CDR3 coding sequence is TGTGCCATCAGTGAGGACGTGACAGGCGCGTCAGATACGCAGTATTTT. The chain is built from TRBV10-3 and TRBJ2-3; perhaps TRBD1 as D (6 bases). V shed 2 bases and J shed 4 bases, with 16 bases lying between them. Germline V gene sequence: CDR1 ENHRY, CDR2 SYGVKD. The CDR3 is made up of 16 amino acids.

The chain links TRBV7-9 to TRBJ1-2; 8 positions agree with TRBD1. The J segment lost 0 bases and the V segment lost 5 bases, leaving 8 bases of the junction unmatched. Germline V gives CDR1 SEHNR, CDR2 FQNEAQ (reference sequence). CDR3 length: 16 amino acids. CDR3 nucleotide sequence: TGTGCCAGCAGCCCCGGGACAGGACTTACTAACTATGGCTACACCTTC. The encoded protein is CASSPGTGLTNYGYTF.

This chain links TRBV29-1 with TRBJ1-1; 7 bases agree with TRBD1. Germline CDR1 SQVTM, CDR2 ANQGSEA. The V and J ends lost 5 bases and 6 bases, in that order; junction bases with no gene match: 21. The CDR3 length is 17 residues. The CDR3 loop is CSVHFPLLRTGGSEAFF. CDR3 nucleotides: TGCAGCGTTCACTTCCCCCTCCTACGGACAGGCGGCTCTGAAGCTTTCTTT.